Listed below are T cell receptor beta chains from one sample, sequenced in a study of shared clonotypes between healthy human individuals. Here immunoSEQ multiplex PCR was the method, and the copy in TCRdb shows in-frame clones only, minus some. The table shows fewer than 1.8 million clones, with just under 99% occurring only once. Sequenced sample: naive CD4+ T cells sorted from blood. These receptors all come from a man aged 25-40 years in good health. The CDR3 runs from the conserved cysteine through the conserved F or W. D genes are given only for firm matches. Clone size is stated in some rows and not others, as once, few, many or a class when expanded.

V gene	D gene	J gene	clone size	CDR3 DNA	CDR3 protein
TRBV11-2	NA	TRBJ1-2	NA	TGTGCCAGCAGCTTAGGGTTTGCAGGGAGAGTCAACTATGGCTACACCTTC	CASSLGFAGRVNYGYTF
TRBV6-6	NA	TRBJ2-1	NA	TGTGCCAGCAGTTACTCGGCCCTCGGGAATGAGCAGTTCTTC	CASSYSALGNEQFF
TRBV5-4	TRBD2	TRBJ2-1	NA	TGTGCCGCGGGGGAGAGCTCCTACAATGAGCAGTTCTTC	CAAGESSYNEQFF
TRBV28	TRBD1	TRBJ1-1	NA	TGTGCCAGCAGTTTCTCACCCCCCGGGACAGGGAAAGTGGGCACTGAAGCTTTCTTT	CASSFSPPGTGKVGTEAFF
TRBV21-1	NA	TRBJ2-7	NA	TGTGCCAGCAGCATTCGACAGGGATTGCGTGACGAGCAGTACTTC	CASSIRQGLRDEQYF
TRBV25-1	TRBD1	TRBJ2-2	NA	TGTGCCAGCAGTGCACAGGGGGCATCGAACACCGGGGAGCTGTTTTTT	CASSAQGASNTGELFF
TRBV29-1	TRBD1	TRBJ1-1	NA	TGCAGCGTTGGTGTGTCAGGGGGCCACACTGAAGCTTTCTTT	CSVGVSGGHTEAFF
TRBV7-9	NA	TRBJ1-4	NA	TGTGCCAGCAGCTTTGAAGGGATCGGTAATGAAAAACTGTTTTTT	CASSFEGIGNEKLFF
TRBV20-1	NA	TRBJ2-7	NA	TGCAGTGTCTCCAGTAACGAGCAGTACTTC	CSVSSNEQYF
TRBV4-1	TRBD1	TRBJ1-1	NA	TGCGCCAGCAGCCAAAGGGGGGACAGAGACCTTGAAGCTTTCTTT	CASSQRGDRDLEAFF
TRBV7-3	NA	TRBJ2-5	NA	TGTGCCAGCAGCTCAAAGGGGGAAGTTCGGGAGACCCAGTACTTC	CASSSKGEVRETQYF
TRBV10-3	NA	TRBJ1-3	NA	TGTGCCACCACGGACGGAAATGACCCAGCTAGAAACACCATATATTTT	CATTDGNDPARNTIYF
TRBV11-2	TRBD2	TRBJ2-1	once	TGTGCCAGCAGCCGGCGACTAGCGGGAGACAATGAGCAGTTCTTC	CASSRRLAGDNEQFF
TRBV5-5	NA	TRBJ1-2	NA	TGTGCCAGCAGACCGCCGGGGCGCGGACTGAAAGGAGGCTATGGCTACACCTTC	CASRPPGRGLKGGYGYTF
TRBV2	NA	TRBJ2-7	NA	TGTGCCAGCAGGGGACAAAGCGAGCAGTACTTC	CASRGQSEQYF
TRBV6-6	NA	TRBJ1-5	NA	TGTGCCAGCGTAAGGACAGCAGTTAATCAGCCCCAGCATTTT	CASVRTAVNQPQHF
TRBV6-4	TRBD1	TRBJ2-3	NA	TGTGCCAGCAGTGTTCAGGGACAGCCAAGCACAGATACGCAGTATTTT	CASSVQGQPSTDTQYF
TRBV6-5	NA	TRBJ1-2	once	TGTGCCAGCAAGGCGGTAGGGGCGGCGGGGCCTGGCTACACCTTC	CASKAVGAAGPGYTF
TRBV27	TRBD2	TRBJ2-7	NA	TGTGCCAGCAGTCAACGACTAGCGAATGCCTACGAGCAGTACTTC	CASSQRLANAYEQYF
TRBV2	TRBD1	TRBJ2-4	NA	TGTGCCAGCAGTCCTATCGACAGGGCCCGCCAGAACATTCAGTACTTC	CASSPIDRARQNIQYF
TRBV21-1	NA	TRBJ2-7	NA	TGTGCCAGCAGCACACCGACTATCTATTACGAGCAGTACTTC	CASSTPTIYYEQYF
TRBV6-6	NA	TRBJ2-3	NA	TGTGCCGGAAGGGGGGGATACACAGATACGCAGTATTTT	CAGRGGYTDTQYF
TRBV5-1	NA	TRBJ1-1	NA	TGCGCCAGCAGGGTAGGGTTGGGCACTGAAGCTTTCTTT	CASRVGLGTEAFF
TRBV6-5	NA	TRBJ2-7	NA	TGTGCCAGCAGTTACCGGGACTTTTACGAGCAGTACTTC	CASSYRDFYEQYF
TRBV7-9	TRBD2	TRBJ2-1	NA	TGTGCCAGCAGCTTACTCAAATTAGCGGGAGCGCGGTACAATGAGCAGTTCTTC	CASSLLKLAGARYNEQFF
TRBV28	NA	TRBJ2-7	NA	TGTGCCAGCACGGGGCCCGACATAGCCTACGAGCAGTACTTC	CASTGPDIAYEQYF
TRBV27	TRBD2	TRBJ2-1	NA	TGTGCCATCTCCGGGACTAGCGGGAATTGGAATGAGCAGTTCTTC	CAISGTSGNWNEQFF
TRBV19	NA	TRBJ2-3	NA	TGTGCCAGTAGTATCGTCGGGGATACGCAGTATTTT	CASSIVGDTQYF
TRBV19	NA	TRBJ2-7	NA	TGTGCCAGTAGTATAATCGGACGGGTAATAAACGAGCAGTACTTC	CASSIIGRVINEQYF
TRBV7-7	NA	TRBJ2-7	NA	TGTGCTAGCAGCTTAGCACAGGGCTACGAGCAGTACTTC	CASSLAQGYEQYF
TRBV7-2	NA	TRBJ2-3	NA	TGTGCCAGCAGCTTAGGTGGCAGCCAGTCCCAACAGCAGTATTTT	CASSLGGSQSQQQYF
TRBV7-2	TRBD2	TRBJ2-7	NA	TGTGCCAGCTCATTCCCTTCTAGCGGGGTCGGTGCCTACGAGCAGTACTTC	CASSFPSSGVGAYEQYF
TRBV6-6	NA	TRBJ1-2	NA	TGTGCCAGCAGTTCGACACCCCACTATGGCTACACCTTC	CASSSTPHYGYTF
TRBV20-1	TRBD2	TRBJ2-7	NA	TGCAGTGCCCGCGGGAGAAACGAGCAGTACTTC	CSARGRNEQYF
TRBV28	TRBD1	TRBJ2-1	NA	TGTGCCAGCAGTTTCGCAGGGGGCTACCATGAGCAGTTCTTC	CASSFAGGYHEQFF
TRBV5-5	NA	TRBJ2-5	NA	TGTGCCAGCAGCTTCCAGCCACAAGAGACCCAGTACTTC	CASSFQPQETQYF
TRBV7-2	NA	TRBJ2-1	few	TGTGCCAGCAGGGCGGGATCGCCGTCCTACAATGAGCAGTTCTTC	CASRAGSPSYNEQFF
TRBV6-1	TRBD1	TRBJ1-3	NA	TGTGCCAGCAGTGGGGACAGGGGGAGAAACACCATATATTTT	CASSGDRGRNTIYF
TRBV27	TRBD1	TRBJ1-5	NA	TGTGCCAGCACCCCGGGACAGGGCATCAATCAGCCCCAGCATTTT	CASTPGQGINQPQHF
TRBV7-9	TRBD2	TRBJ2-6	NA	TGTGCCAGCAGCTTAAGCGGGGGACACTCCTCTGGGGCCAACGTCCTGACTTTC	CASSLSGGHSSGANVLTF
TRBV28	TRBD2	TRBJ2-3	NA	TGTGCCAGCCGTCGGGGGGATAATCCCTTTGCGCAGTATTTT	CASRRGDNPFAQYF
TRBV5-4	TRBD1	TRBJ1-2	NA	TGTGCCAGCAGCGGGAGGGACAGGGGGCATGGCTACACCTTC	CASSGRDRGHGYTF